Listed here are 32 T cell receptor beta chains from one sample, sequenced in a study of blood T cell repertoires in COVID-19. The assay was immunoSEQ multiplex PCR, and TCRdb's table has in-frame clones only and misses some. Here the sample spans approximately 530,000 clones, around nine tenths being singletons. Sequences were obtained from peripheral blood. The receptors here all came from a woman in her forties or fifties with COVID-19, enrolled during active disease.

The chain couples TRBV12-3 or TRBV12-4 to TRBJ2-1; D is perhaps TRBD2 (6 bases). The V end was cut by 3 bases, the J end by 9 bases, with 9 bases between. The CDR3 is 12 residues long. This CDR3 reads CASSLGGSEQFF. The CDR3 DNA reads TGTGCCAGCAGTTTGGGGGGTAGTGAGCAGTTCTTC.

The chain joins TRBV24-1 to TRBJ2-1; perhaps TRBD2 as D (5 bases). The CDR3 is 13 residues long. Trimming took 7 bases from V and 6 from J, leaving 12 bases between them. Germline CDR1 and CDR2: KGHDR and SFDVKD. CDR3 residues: CATRWRTSNEQFF. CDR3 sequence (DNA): TGTGCCACCAGGTGGAGGACTTCCAATGAGCAGTTCTTC.

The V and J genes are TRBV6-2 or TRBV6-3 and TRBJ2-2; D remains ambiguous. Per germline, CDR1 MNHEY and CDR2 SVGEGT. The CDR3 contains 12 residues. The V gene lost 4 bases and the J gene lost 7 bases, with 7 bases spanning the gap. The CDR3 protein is CASSFRFGELFF. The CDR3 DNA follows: TGTGCCAGCAGTTTTAGATTCGGGGAGCTGTTTTTT.

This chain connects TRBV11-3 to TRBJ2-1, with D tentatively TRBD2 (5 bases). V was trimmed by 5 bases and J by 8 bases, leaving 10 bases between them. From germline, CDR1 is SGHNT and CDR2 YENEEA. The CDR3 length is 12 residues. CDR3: CASSPRTDEQFF. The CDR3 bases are TGTGCCAGCAGCCCCCGGACTGATGAGCAGTTCTTC.

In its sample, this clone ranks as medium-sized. The CDR3 nucleotides read TGTGCCAGCAGCCCCGGGACTAGCGGGGGGCCACACGATGAGCAGTTCTTC. It encodes CASSPGTSGGPHDEQFF. The chain carries TRBV11-3 and TRBJ2-1; 15 nucleotides agree with TRBD2. This CDR3 contains 17 residues. The J segment lost 8 bases and the V segment lost 5 bases, leaving 10 bases of the junction unmatched. In germline, CDR1 is SGHNT, CDR2 YENEEA.

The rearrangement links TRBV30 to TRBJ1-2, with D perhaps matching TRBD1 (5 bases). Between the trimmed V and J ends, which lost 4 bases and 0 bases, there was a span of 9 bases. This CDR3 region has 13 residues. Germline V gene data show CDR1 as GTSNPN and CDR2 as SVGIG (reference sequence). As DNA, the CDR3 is TGTGCCTGGACAGGGAATCCTAACTATGGCTACACCTTC. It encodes CAWTGNPNYGYTF.

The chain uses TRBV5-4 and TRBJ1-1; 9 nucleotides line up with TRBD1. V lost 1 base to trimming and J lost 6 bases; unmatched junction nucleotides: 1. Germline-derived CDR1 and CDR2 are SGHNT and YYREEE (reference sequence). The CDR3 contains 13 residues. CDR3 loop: CASSLTGGAEAFF. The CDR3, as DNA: TGTGCCAGCAGCTTGACAGGGGGCGCTGAAGCTTTCTTT.

The DNA of the CDR3 is TGTGCCAGCAGAACGGACAAGGGCCTCCACTTT. Encoded protein: CASRTDKGLHF. The chain combines TRBV28 with TRBJ1-6; the D gene is possibly TRBD1 (5 bases). This CDR3 has 11 residues. Germline lookup yields CDR1 MDHEN and CDR2 SYDVKM. Trimming took off 6 bases at V and 15 bases at J, with 12 bases between the two ends.

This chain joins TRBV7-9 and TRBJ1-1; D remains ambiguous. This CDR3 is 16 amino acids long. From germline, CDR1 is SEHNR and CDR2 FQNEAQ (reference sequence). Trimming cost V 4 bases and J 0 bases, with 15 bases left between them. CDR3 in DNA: TGTGCCAGCAGCTCCCTCGTGTGGGGAGTGAACACTGAAGCTTTCTTT. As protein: CASSSLVWGVNTEAFF.

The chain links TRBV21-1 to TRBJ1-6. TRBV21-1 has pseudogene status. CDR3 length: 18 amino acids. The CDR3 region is CASSKGERGTRGNSPLHF. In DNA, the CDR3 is TGTGCCAGCAGCAAAGGGGAGCGGGGGACAAGGGGTAATTCACCCCTCCACTTT.

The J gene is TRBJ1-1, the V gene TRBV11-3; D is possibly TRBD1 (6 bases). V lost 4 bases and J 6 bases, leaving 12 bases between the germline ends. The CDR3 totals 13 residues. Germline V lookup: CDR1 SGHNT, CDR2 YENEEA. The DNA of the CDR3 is TGTGCCAGCAGCTACCCAGGGGCGGCTGAAGCTTTCTTT. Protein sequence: CASSYPGAAEAFF.

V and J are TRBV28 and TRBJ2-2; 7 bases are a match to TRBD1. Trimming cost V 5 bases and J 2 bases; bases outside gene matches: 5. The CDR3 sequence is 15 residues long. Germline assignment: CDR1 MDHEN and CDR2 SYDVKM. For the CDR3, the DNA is TGTGCCAGCAGTCCCGGGACAGTTAACACCGGGGAGCTGTTTTTT. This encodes CASSPGTVNTGELFF.

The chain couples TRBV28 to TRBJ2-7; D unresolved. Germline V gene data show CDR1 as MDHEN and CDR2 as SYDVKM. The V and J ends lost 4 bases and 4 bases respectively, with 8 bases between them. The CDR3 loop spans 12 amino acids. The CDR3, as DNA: TGTGCCAGCAGTTCACAGTATTACGAGCAGTACTTC. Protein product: CASSSQYYEQYF.

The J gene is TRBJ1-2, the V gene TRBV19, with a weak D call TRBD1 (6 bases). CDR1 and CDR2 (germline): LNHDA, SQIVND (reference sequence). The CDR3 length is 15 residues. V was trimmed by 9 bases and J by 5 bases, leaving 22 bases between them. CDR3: CASRDLGQLIYGYTF. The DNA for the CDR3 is TGTGCCAGCCGCGACCTCGGACAGCTGATATATGGCTACACCTTC.

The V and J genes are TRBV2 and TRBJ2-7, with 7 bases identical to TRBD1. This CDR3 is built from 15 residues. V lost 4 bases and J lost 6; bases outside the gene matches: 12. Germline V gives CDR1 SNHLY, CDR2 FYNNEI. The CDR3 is CASSGSLGQPGEQYF. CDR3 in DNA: TGTGCCAGCAGTGGCTCTCTGGGACAGCCCGGCGAGCAGTACTTC.

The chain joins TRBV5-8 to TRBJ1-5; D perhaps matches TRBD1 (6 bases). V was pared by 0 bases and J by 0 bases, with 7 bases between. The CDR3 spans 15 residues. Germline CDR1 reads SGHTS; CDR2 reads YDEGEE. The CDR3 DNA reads TGTGCCAGCAGCTTGGAGGGGGTTAGCAATCAGCCCCAGCATTTT. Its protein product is CASSLEGVSNQPQHF.

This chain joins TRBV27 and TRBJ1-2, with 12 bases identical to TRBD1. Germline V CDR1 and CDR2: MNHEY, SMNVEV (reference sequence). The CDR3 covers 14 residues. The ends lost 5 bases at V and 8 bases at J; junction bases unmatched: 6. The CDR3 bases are TGTGCCAGCAGTGGGACAGGGGGCGCGGTGGGCTACACCTTC. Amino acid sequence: CASSGTGGAVGYTF.

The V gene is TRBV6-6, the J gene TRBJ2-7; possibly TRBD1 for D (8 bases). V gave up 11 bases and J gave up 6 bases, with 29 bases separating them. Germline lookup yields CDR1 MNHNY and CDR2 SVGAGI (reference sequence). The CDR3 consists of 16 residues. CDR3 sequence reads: CAAGGQGGGPGSEQYF. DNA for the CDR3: TGTGCCGCAGGGGGCCAGGGAGGGGGGCCTGGGAGCGAGCAGTACTTC.

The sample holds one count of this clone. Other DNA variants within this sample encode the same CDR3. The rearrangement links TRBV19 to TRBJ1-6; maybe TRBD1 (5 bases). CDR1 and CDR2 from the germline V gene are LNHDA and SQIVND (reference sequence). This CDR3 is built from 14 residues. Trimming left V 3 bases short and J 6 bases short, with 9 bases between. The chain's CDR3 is CASSIRGSNSPLHF. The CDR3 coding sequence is TGTGCCAGTAGTATTAGGGGCAGTAATTCACCCCTCCACTTT.

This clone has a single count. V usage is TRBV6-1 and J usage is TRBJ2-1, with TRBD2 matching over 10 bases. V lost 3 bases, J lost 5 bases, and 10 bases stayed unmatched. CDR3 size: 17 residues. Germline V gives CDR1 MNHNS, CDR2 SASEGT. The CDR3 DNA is TGTGCCAGCAGTGAGGCGGCCCTAGCGGGGGCCGACAATGAGCAGTTCTTC. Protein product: CASSEAALAGADNEQFF.

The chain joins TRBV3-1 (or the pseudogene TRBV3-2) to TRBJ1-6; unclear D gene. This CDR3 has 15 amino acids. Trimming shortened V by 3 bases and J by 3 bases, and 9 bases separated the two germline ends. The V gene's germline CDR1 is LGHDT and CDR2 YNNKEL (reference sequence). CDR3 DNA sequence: TGTGCCAGCAGCCAGGGCAGTAACTATAATTCACCCCTCCACTTT. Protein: CASSQGSNYNSPLHF.

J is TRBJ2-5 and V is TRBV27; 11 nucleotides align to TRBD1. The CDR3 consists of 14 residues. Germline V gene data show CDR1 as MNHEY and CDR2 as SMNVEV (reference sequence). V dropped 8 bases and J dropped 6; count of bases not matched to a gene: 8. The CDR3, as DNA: TGTGCCAGCGCAGGGACAGGGGGGTGGAAGACCCAGTACTTC. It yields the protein CASAGTGGWKTQYF.

The CDR3 loop is CASSLEASTDTQYF. The CDR3 DNA reads as TGTGCCAGCAGCCTGGAGGCCTCGACAGATACGCAGTATTTT. The V and J genes are TRBV9 and TRBJ2-3; tentative D call: TRBD2 (5 bases). The germline V and J ends were trimmed by 4 bases and 3 bases, with 12 bases remaining between them. The germline V gene encodes CDR1 SGDLS and CDR2 YYNGEE. This CDR3 is 14 amino acids long.

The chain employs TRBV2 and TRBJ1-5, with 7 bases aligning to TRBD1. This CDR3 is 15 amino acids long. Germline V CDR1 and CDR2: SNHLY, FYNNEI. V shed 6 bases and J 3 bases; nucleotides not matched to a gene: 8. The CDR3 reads CASRSRQGNNQPQHF. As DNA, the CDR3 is TGTGCCAGCAGGTCGCGACAGGGAAACAATCAGCCCCAGCATTTT.

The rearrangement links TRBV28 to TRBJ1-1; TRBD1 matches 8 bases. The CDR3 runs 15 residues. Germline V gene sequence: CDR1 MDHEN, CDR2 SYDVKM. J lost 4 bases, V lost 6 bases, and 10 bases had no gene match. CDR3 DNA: TGTGCCAGCAGGCCGGGACAGGCTTCGGGCACTGAAGCTTTCTTT. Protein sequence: CASRPGQASGTEAFF.

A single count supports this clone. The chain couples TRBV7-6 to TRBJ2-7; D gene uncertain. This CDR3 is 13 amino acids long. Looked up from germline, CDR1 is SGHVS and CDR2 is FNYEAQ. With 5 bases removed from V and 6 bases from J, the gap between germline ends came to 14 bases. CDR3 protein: CASSRRQGTEQYF. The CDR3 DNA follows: TGTGCCAGCAGCCGCCGACAAGGCACCGAGCAGTACTTC. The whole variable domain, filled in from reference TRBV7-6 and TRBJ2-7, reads GAGVSQSPRYKVTKRGQDVALRCDPISGHVSLYWYRQALGQGPEFLTYFNYEAQQDKSGLPNDRFSAERPEGSISTLTIQRTEQRDSAMYRCASSRRQGTEQYFGPGTRLTVT.

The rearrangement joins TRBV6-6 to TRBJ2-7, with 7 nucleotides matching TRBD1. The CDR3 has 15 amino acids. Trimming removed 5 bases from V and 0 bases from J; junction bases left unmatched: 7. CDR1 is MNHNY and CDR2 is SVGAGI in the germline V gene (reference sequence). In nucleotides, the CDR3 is TGTGCCAGCAGTCCCGACAGGGCTAGCTCCTACGAGCAGTACTTC. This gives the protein CASSPDRASSYEQYF.

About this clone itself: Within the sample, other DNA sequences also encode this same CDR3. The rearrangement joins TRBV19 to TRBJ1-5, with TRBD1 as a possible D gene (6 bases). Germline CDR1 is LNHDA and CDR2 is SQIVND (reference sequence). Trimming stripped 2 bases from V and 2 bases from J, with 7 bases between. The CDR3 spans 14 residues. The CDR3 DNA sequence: TGTGCCAGTAGTATAAAGGGGGGCAATCAGCCCCAGCATTTT. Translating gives CASSIKGGNQPQHF.

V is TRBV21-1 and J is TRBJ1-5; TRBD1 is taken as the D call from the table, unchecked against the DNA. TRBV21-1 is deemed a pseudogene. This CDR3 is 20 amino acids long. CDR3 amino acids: CASSKAVQGLSPAPEKPQHF. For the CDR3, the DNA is TGTGCCAGCAGCAAAGCTGTACAGGGCTTGTCCCCAGCGCCGGAAAAGCCCCAGCATTTT.

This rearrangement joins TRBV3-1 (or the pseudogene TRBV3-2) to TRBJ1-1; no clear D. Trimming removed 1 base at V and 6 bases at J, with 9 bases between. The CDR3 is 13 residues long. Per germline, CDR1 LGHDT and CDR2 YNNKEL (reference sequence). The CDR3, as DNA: TGTGCCAGCAGCCAAGTGGAAGGAGCTGAAGCTTTCTTT. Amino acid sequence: CASSQVEGAEAFF.

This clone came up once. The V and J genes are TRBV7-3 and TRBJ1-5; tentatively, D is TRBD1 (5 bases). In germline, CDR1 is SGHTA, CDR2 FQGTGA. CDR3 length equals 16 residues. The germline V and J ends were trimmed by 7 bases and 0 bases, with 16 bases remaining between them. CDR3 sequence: CASIAGRPYSNQPQHF. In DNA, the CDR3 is TGTGCCAGCATAGCAGGGAGGCCGTATAGCAATCAGCCCCAGCATTTT.

CDR3 region: CASNDRDGELFF. In nucleotides, the CDR3 is TGTGCCAGTAACGACAGGGACGGGGAGCTGTTTTTT. The chain is built from TRBV19 and TRBJ2-2; TRBD1 matches 7 bases. The CDR3 consists of 12 residues. Germline V CDR1 and CDR2: LNHDA, SQIVND (reference sequence). Trimming cost V 7 bases and J 7 bases; bases outside gene matches: 3.